One sample yielded the 7 T cell receptor beta chains listed below, sequenced in a study of STAT5B mutations in CD4+ large granular lymphocyte leukemia. Sequencing used immunoSEQ multiplex PCR; TCRdb keeps in-frame clones, though not all of them. The sample includes about 40,000 clones, roughly 84% of them seen just once. Input material: CD4+ T cells from blood buffy coats. The receptors originated from a human donor in good health.

The chain uses TRBV10-3 and TRBJ2-7; 11 bases line up with TRBD2. Unmatched junction bases numbered 18, after V lost 0 bases and J lost 5 bases. From germline, CDR1 is ENHRY and CDR2 SYGVKD. The CDR3 is made up of 20 amino acids. DNA for the CDR3: TGTGCCATCAGTGAGTCGTTTGCTAGCGGGAGGCCCGTTGGGATGGACGAGCAGTACTTC. This sequence encodes CAISESFASGRPVGMDEQYF.

The chain couples TRBV28 to TRBJ1-1; no clear D. This CDR3 has 12 amino acids. V lost 11 bases and J 5 bases, leaving 15 bases between the germline ends. CDR1 is MDHEN and CDR2 is SYDVKM in the germline V gene. CDR3 nucleotides: TGTGCCGGGCGGGCCCGAGGGACTGAAGCTTTCTTT. Encoded protein: CAGRARGTEAFF.

The chain is built from TRBV5-1 and TRBJ1-4; tentative D call: TRBD1 (6 bases). The V end lost 4 bases, the J end lost 5 bases, and 9 bases lay between the germline ends. CDR3 length: 13 residues. The germline CDR1 and CDR2 sequences are SGHRS and YFSETQ. CDR3 amino acids: CASSRDRNEKLFF. As DNA, the CDR3 is TGCGCCAGCAGCCGTGACAGGAATGAAAAACTGTTTTTT.

The V and J genes are TRBV6-6 and TRBJ2-2; 7 bases are shared with TRBD1. Trimming cost V 2 bases and J 8 bases; bases outside gene matches: 8. The germline gives CDR1 MNHNY, CDR2 SVGAGI (reference sequence). This CDR3 is 15 amino acids long. The CDR3 nucleotides are TGTGCCAGCAGTTACGCCTTGACAGGGCGGGGGGAGCTGTTTTTT. As protein: CASSYALTGRGELFF.

This chain connects TRBV9 to TRBJ2-5; TRBD2 is a possible D gene (5 bases). The CDR3 has 15 residues. V was trimmed by 0 bases and J by 1 base, leaving 10 bases between them. Per germline, CDR1 SGDLS and CDR2 YYNGEE. The CDR3 protein is CASSVGLAIQETQYF. The CDR3 DNA reads as TGTGCCAGCAGCGTAGGGCTAGCCATCCAAGAGACCCAGTACTTC.

This chain uses TRBV7-2 with TRBJ2-1; 9 positions agree with TRBD2. The length of the CDR3 is 15 residues. After removal of 5 bases from V and 9 bases from J, the junction contained 11 bases not matched to a gene. Germline-derived CDR1 and CDR2 are SGHTA and FQGNSA. CDR3 region: CASSPIAGASIEQFF. The CDR3 region has the DNA TGTGCCAGCAGCCCTATAGCGGGAGCGTCCATTGAGCAGTTCTTC.

V usage is TRBV4-3 and J usage is TRBJ1-5; D possibly corresponds to TRBD1 (6 bases). Germline-derived CDR1 and CDR2 are LGHNA and YSLEER. Trimming took off 0 bases at V and 9 bases at J, with 12 bases between the two ends. The CDR3 consists of 14 residues. CDR3 loop: CASSQDRQGGPQHF. CDR3 DNA: TGCGCCAGCAGCCAAGATCGTCAAGGGGGGCCCCAGCATTTT.